Below, 30 T cell receptor beta chains from the same sample are listed, as sequenced in a study of OX40 agonist ivuxolimab in advanced cancers. Receptor libraries were prepared by the immunoSEQ multiplex PCR assay. The immuneACCESS repertoire file appears here via TCRdb, limited to in-frame rearrangements. These files lack a portion of the clones; in checked studies, under half of the deficit traces to unresolved V genes, and the cause of the others is not known. Here the sample has under 70,000 clones; approximately 84% occur a single time. 9.5% to 15% of the sample is held by the ten biggest clonotypes. The sample was CD4+ or CD8+ T cells sorted from blood, taken in a trial of the OX40 agonist ivuxolimab. The source of these receptors is an adult with an advanced solid tumor such as melanoma, head and neck, liver or kidney cancer.

The chain recombines TRBV25-1 with TRBJ1-5; possibly TRBD1 for D (5 bases). The CDR3 loop spans 16 amino acids. Trimming shortened V by 2 bases and J by 1 base, and 12 bases separated the two germline ends. CDR1 and CDR2 from the germline V gene are MGHDK and SYGVNS. The CDR3 here is CASSERVRESNQPQHF. As DNA, the CDR3 is TGTGCCAGCAGTGAAAGGGTCAGGGAAAGCAATCAGCCCCAGCATTTT.

The chain carries TRBV6-5 and TRBJ2-5; the D call may be TRBD1 or TRBD2 (5 bases each). The V and J ends lost 0 bases and 5 bases respectively, with 16 bases between them. Germline loops: CDR1 MNHEY, CDR2 SVGAGI. The CDR3 has 16 residues. As DNA, the CDR3 is TGTGCCAGCAGTTACTCGAAGCGGCAGGGCTTGGAGACCCAGTACTTC. Protein: CASSYSKRQGLETQYF.

Only a few counts were recorded for this clone. V usage is TRBV7-9 and J usage is TRBJ2-7; 8 positions match TRBD2. Losses at the gene ends were 5 bases for V and 0 bases for J; bases not matched to a gene: 3. CDR1 SEHNR and CDR2 FQNEAQ come from the germline V gene (reference sequence). CDR3 length equals 14 residues. CDR3 in amino acids: CASSAGGSSYEQYF. The CDR3 DNA reads TGTGCCAGCAGCGCGGGGGGAAGCTCCTACGAGCAGTACTTC.

CDR3 amino acids: CASSLSGRQPEAFF. In DNA form, the CDR3 reads TGTGCCAGCAGTTTATCGGGACGGCAACCTGAAGCTTTCTTT. The gene calls are TRBV27 and TRBJ1-1; D possibly corresponds to TRBD1 (5 bases). The V end lost 0 bases, the J end lost 6 bases, and 11 bases lay between the germline ends. This CDR3 is built from 14 residues. Germline CDR1 and CDR2: MNHEY and SMNVEV (reference sequence).

The V gene is TRBV6-5, the J gene TRBJ2-5; D is possibly TRBD1 (6 bases). Germline V CDR1 and CDR2: MNHEY, SVGAGI. The ends were cut back, 9 bases at V and 0 bases at J, with 11 bases in the middle. The CDR3 length is 13 residues. The CDR3 nucleotides read TGTGCCAGTCTCGGACAGAACCAAGAGACCCAGTACTTC. This translates into CASLGQNQETQYF.

The chain carries TRBV29-1 and TRBJ1-5, with 7 nucleotides matching TRBD1. Germline V lookup: CDR1 SQVTM, CDR2 ANQGSEA. The CDR3 has 15 residues. The V gene end was trimmed by 0 bases and the J gene end by 2 bases; junction bases not matched to a gene: 4. The CDR3 coding sequence is TGCAGCGTTGAAGAAGGGGGCGCCGGCAATCAGCCCCAGCATTTT. This codes for CSVEEGGAGNQPQHF.

CDR3 amino acids: CASSQPLDGNTGELFF. The CDR3 region has the DNA TGTGCCAGCAGCCAGCCTCTGGACGGCAACACCGGGGAGCTGTTTTTT. J is TRBJ2-2 and V is TRBV14, with D unresolved. The V end was cut by 3 bases, the J end by 2 bases, with 13 bases between. CDR1 and CDR2 (germline): SGHDN, FVKESK. The length of the CDR3 is 16 residues.

The chain links TRBV9 to TRBJ2-5; tentatively, D is TRBD1 or TRBD2 (5 bases each). This CDR3 spans 17 amino acids. The germline V gene has CDR1 SGDLS and CDR2 YYNGEE. Trimming removed 4 bases at V and 5 bases at J, with 24 bases between. CDR3 in amino acids: CASSPPSAWVEGETQYF. DNA of the CDR3: TGTGCCAGCAGCCCACCCTCAGCCTGGGTCGAGGGGGAGACCCAGTACTTC.

J is TRBJ2-1 and V is TRBV6-5; weak D call: TRBD1 (5 bases). The length of the CDR3 is 14 residues. The V gene's germline CDR1 is MNHEY and CDR2 SVGAGI. V lost 5 bases to trimming and J lost 8 bases, with 16 bases between them. The CDR3 loop reads CASSAGYSGDEQFF. The CDR3 coding sequence is TGTGCCAGCAGTGCAGGGTATTCTGGCGATGAGCAGTTCTTC.

The chain has TRBV7-2 and TRBJ2-2; D may be TRBD2 (5 bases). CDR1 and CDR2 from the germline V gene are SGHTA and FQGNSA. This CDR3 is 12 amino acids long. The ends were cut back, 8 bases at V and 7 bases at J, with 11 bases in the middle. CDR3 sequence reads: CASFEGFGELFF. Written as DNA, the CDR3 is TGTGCCAGCTTTGAGGGATTCGGGGAGCTGTTTTTT.

This clone has at least ten counts. The CDR3 is CASSARDSYNSPLHF. As DNA, the CDR3 is TGTGCCAGCAGCGCCCGGGACAGTTATAATTCACCCCTCCACTTT. The V and J genes are TRBV7-9 and TRBJ1-6; 7 nucleotides match TRBD1. The trim removed 5 bases at V and 4 bases at J, leaving 5 bases unmatched. Looked up from germline, CDR1 is SEHNR and CDR2 is FQNEAQ (reference sequence). The CDR3 consists of 15 residues.

The V call is TRBV4-1, the J call TRBJ2-7; D might be TRBD1 or TRBD2, each matching 5 bases. CDR1 and CDR2 (germline): MGHRA, YSYEKL. The germline V and J ends were trimmed by 1 base and 4 bases, with 14 bases remaining between them. The CDR3 is 15 amino acids. This chain's CDR3 is CASSQGVGDGYEQYF. DNA for the CDR3: TGCGCCAGCAGCCAAGGTGTGGGGGATGGGTACGAGCAGTACTTC.

V is TRBV9 and J is TRBJ2-3; D is uncertain. The CDR3 is 15 residues long. Germline CDR1 and CDR2: SGDLS and YYNGEE. The germline V and J ends were trimmed by 0 bases and 0 bases, with 8 bases remaining between them. The CDR3 region has the DNA TGTGCCAGCAGCGTAGAAAGTTTTAGCACAGATACGCAGTATTTT. Its protein is CASSVESFSTDTQYF.

The chain has TRBV15 and TRBJ1-2, with a tentative D call TRBD1 (6 bases). Germline V gene sequence: CDR1 LNHNV, CDR2 YYDKDF (reference sequence). Trimming shortened V by 3 bases and J by 8 bases, and 22 bases separated the two germline ends. The CDR3 loop spans 16 amino acids. For the CDR3, the DNA is TGTGCCACCAGCAGGAGCGGGGGGCAACTCTCCGACGGCTACACCTTC. Translating gives CATSRSGGQLSDGYTF.

The chain combines TRBV10-2 with TRBJ2-1; D remains ambiguous. Germline-derived CDR1 and CDR2 are WSHSY and SAAADI. The V end lost 2 bases, the J end lost 3 bases, and 8 bases lay between the germline ends. The CDR3 consists of 14 residues. CDR3 sequence: CASSESYFYNEQFF. For the CDR3, the DNA is TGCGCCAGCAGTGAGAGCTACTTCTACAATGAGCAGTTCTTC.

The chain links TRBV27 to TRBJ2-7; D remains ambiguous. Germline CDR1 reads MNHEY; CDR2 reads SMNVEV (reference sequence). Trimming stripped 3 bases from V and 2 bases from J, with 14 bases between. CDR3 length: 15 residues. CDR3 sequence (DNA): TGTGCCAGCAGTTTGGGTCCGGACGGAACCTACGAGCAGTACTTC. Translated, it gives CASSLGPDGTYEQYF.

CDR3 protein: CASSYFPEGGYEQYF. The DNA for the CDR3 is TGTGCCAGCAGTTACTTTCCCGAAGGTGGCTACGAGCAGTACTTC. The V gene is TRBV6-5, the J gene TRBJ2-7; D is unresolved. The V end lost 1 base, the J end lost 3 bases, and 13 bases lay between the germline ends. The CDR3 is made up of 15 amino acids. Germline CDR1 reads MNHEY; CDR2 reads SVGAGI.

The chain recombines TRBV6-5 with TRBJ1-3, with D unclear. Germline V gene lookup returns CDR1 MNHEY and CDR2 SVGAGI. V was shortened by 7 bases and J by 0 bases, with 10 bases between the two germline ends. The CDR3 contains 14 residues. CDR3 in amino acids: CASTGTVSGNTIYF. Here the CDR3 DNA reads TGTGCCAGCACGGGAACCGTCTCTGGAAACACCATATATTTT.

This clone was observed a single time. The chain couples TRBV2 to TRBJ2-2, with TRBD2 identical over 7 bases. J lost 6 bases, V lost 2 bases, and 6 bases had no gene match. The CDR3 is made up of 15 amino acids. Germline V gene data show CDR1 as SNHLY and CDR2 as FYNNEI. The DNA of the CDR3 is TGTGCCAGCAGTGAATCTGGGGGAGGGCCCGGGGAGCTGTTTTTT. Translated: CASSESGGGPGELFF.

This clone was seen only a few times. The CDR3 reads CASSAGGEDYGYTF. The CDR3 DNA follows: TGTGCCAGCAGTGCGGGAGGGGAGGACTATGGCTACACCTTC. The chain joins TRBV6-4 to TRBJ1-2; weak D call: TRBD1 (5 bases). This CDR3 has 14 amino acids. Germline CDR1 MRHNA, CDR2 SNTAGT. Between the trimmed V and J ends, which lost 4 bases and 3 bases, there was a span of 12 bases.

The rearrangement joins TRBV19 to TRBJ1-1; D perhaps matches TRBD1 (6 bases). V lost 10 bases and J lost 1, with 16 bases in between. The V gene's germline CDR1 is LNHDA and CDR2 SQIVND (reference sequence). The CDR3 runs 14 residues. CDR3 loop: CATRSDSWNTEAFF. CDR3 DNA: TGTGCCACCCGTTCGGACAGTTGGAACACTGAAGCTTTCTTT.

The chain recombines TRBV7-9 with TRBJ2-7; 7 bases are shared with TRBD1. V shed 5 bases, J shed 11 bases, and the junction held 12 bases outside the gene matches. CDR1 is SEHNR, CDR2 FQNEAQ, per germline (reference sequence). This CDR3 comprises 13 residues. CDR3 sequence reads: CASSPPDGTVKYF. The CDR3 bases are TGTGCCAGCAGCCCCCCGGATGGGACAGTGAAGTACTTC. The variable domain in full, completed from reference TRBV7-9 and TRBJ2-7, reads DTGVSQNPRHKITKRGQNVTFRCDPISEHNRLYWYRQTLGQGPEFLTYFQNEAQLEKSRLLSDRFSAERPKGSFSTLEIQRTEQGDSAMYLCASSPPDGTVKYFGPGTRLTVT.

This clone showed up just once. The chain carries TRBV5-6 and TRBJ1-5, with 8 bases aligning to TRBD1. CDR1 SGHDT and CDR2 YYEEEE come from the germline V gene. V lost 4 bases to trimming and J lost 4 bases; unmatched junction nucleotides: 10. The CDR3 consists of 16 residues. The CDR3 DNA follows: TGTGCCAGCAGCCACCAAACAGGGGGGGTGAATCAGCCCCAGCATTTT. Translated: CASSHQTGGVNQPQHF.

The chain has TRBV29-1 and TRBJ1-2, with D uncertain. Deletions cut 5 bases from V and 8 bases from J, with 18 bases between. The CDR3 totals 13 residues. Per germline, CDR1 SQVTM and CDR2 ANQGSEA. The CDR3 is CSVRASVRGGYTF. In DNA form, the CDR3 reads TGCAGCGTTCGGGCCTCGGTGAGAGGGGGCTACACCTTC.

About this clone itself: At one end the junction does not follow the germline gene, possibly because of a read error. The V and J genes are TRBV2 and TRBJ2-1, with no clear D. The germline V gene encodes CDR1 SNHLY and CDR2 FYNNEI. The CDR3 is 12 amino acids. The CDR3 sequence: CASTESYNEQFF. Here the CDR3 DNA reads TGTGCCAGCACTGAATCCTACAATGAGCAGTTCTTC.

A single count supports this clone. This chain links TRBV9 with TRBJ2-7; D unclear. Germline V gene lookup returns CDR1 SGDLS and CDR2 YYNGEE. This CDR3 has 14 amino acids. Trimming left V 0 bases short and J 3 bases short, with 10 bases between. CDR3 bases: TGTGCCAGCAGCGTAGCCCAGGCCGACTACGAGCAGTACTTC. It yields the protein CASSVAQADYEQYF. The complete variable domain, with remaining parts taken from reference TRBV9 and TRBJ2-7, reads DSGVTQTPKHLITATGQRVTLRCSPRSGDLSVYWYQQSLDQGLQFLIQYYNGEERAKGNILERFSAQQFPDLHSELNLSSLELGDSALYFCASSVAQADYEQYFGPGTRLTVT.

The chain is built from TRBV27 and TRBJ2-7, with 14 bases aligning to TRBD2. V shed 5 bases, J shed 0 bases, and the junction held 3 bases outside the gene matches. Germline CDR1 reads MNHEY; CDR2 reads SMNVEV (reference sequence). CDR3 length equals 16 residues. In DNA form, the CDR3 reads TGTGCCAGCAGTGGGGGACTAGCGGGGGCCTCCTACGAGCAGTACTTC. Protein sequence: CASSGGLAGASYEQYF.

V and J are TRBV6-5 and TRBJ1-1; unclear D gene. Trimming removed 2 bases from V and 1 base from J, with 5 bases in between. Germline assignment: CDR1 MNHEY and CDR2 SVGAGI. The CDR3 extends over 13 amino acids. The CDR3 protein is CASSYIENTEAFF. DNA for the CDR3: TGTGCCAGCAGTTACATTGAGAACACTGAAGCTTTCTTT.

V gene TRBV6-5 combines with J gene TRBJ1-1, with unresolved D. Germline V gene lookup returns CDR1 MNHEY and CDR2 SVGAGI. This CDR3 is built from 11 residues. Written as DNA, the CDR3 is TGTGCTAGCGAGGATAACACTGAAGCTTTCTTT. It translates to CASEDNTEAFF.

This chain joins TRBV11-1 and TRBJ2-3; 10 bases line up with TRBD1. The V gene end was trimmed by 1 base and the J gene end by 6 bases; junction bases not matched to a gene: 10. Per the germline V gene, CDR1 is SGHAT and CDR2 is FQDESV (reference sequence). The CDR3 has 17 amino acids. CDR3: CASSLEEGTGDKDTQYF. The CDR3, as DNA: TGTGCCAGCAGCTTAGAAGAAGGGACAGGGGATAAGGATACGCAGTATTTT. The full variable domain, rest sourced from reference TRBV11-1 and TRBJ2-3, is EAEVAQSPRYKITEKSQAVAFWCDPISGHATLYWYRQILGQGPELLVQFQDESVVDDSQLPKDRFSAERLKGVDSTLKIQPAELGDSAMYLCASSLEEGTGDKDTQYFGPGTRLTVL.